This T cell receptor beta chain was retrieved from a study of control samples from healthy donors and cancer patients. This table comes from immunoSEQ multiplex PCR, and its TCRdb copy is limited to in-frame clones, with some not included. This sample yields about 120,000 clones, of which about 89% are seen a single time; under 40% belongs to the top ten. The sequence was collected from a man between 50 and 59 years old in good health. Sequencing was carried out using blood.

CDR3 residues: CASSRDRASGYTF. The CDR3 DNA reads as TGTGCCAGCAGCCGGGACAGGGCTAGTGGCTACACCTTC. V usage is TRBV14 and J usage is TRBJ1-2, with 9 positions matching TRBD1. This CDR3 region has 13 residues. Germline lookup yields CDR1 SGHDN and CDR2 FVKESK. The ends lost 4 bases at V and 7 bases at J; junction bases unmatched: 4.